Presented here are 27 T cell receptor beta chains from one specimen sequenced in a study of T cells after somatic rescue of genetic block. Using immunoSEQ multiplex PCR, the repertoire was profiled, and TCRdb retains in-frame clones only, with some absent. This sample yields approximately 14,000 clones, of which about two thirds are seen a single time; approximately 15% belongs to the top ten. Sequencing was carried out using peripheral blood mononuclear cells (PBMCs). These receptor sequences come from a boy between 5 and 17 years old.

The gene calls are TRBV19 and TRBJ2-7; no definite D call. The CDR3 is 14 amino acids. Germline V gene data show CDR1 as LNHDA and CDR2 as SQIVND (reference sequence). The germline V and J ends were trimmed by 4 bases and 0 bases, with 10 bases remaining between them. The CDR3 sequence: CASSTGRPSYEQYF. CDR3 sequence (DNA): TGTGCCAGTAGTACCGGCCGACCCTCCTACGAGCAGTACTTC.

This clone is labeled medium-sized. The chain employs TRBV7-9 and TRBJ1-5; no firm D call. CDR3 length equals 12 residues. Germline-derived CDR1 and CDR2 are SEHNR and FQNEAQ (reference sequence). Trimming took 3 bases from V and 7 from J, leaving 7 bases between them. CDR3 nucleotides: TGTGCCAGCAGCTTCGGAACCCAGCCCCAGCATTTT. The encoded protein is CASSFGTQPQHF. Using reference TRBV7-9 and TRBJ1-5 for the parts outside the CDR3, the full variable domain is DTGVSQNPRHKITKRGQNVTFRCDPISEHNRLYWYRQTLGQGPEFLTYFQNEAQLEKSRLLSDRFSAERPKGSFSTLEIQRTEQGDSAMYLCASSFGTQPQHFGDGTRLSIL.

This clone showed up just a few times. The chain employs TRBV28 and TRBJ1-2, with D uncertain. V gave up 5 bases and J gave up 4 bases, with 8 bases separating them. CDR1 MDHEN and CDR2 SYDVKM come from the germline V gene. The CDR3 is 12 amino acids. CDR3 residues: CASSVTVYGYTF. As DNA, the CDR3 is TGTGCCAGCAGTGTTACGGTCTATGGCTACACCTTC.

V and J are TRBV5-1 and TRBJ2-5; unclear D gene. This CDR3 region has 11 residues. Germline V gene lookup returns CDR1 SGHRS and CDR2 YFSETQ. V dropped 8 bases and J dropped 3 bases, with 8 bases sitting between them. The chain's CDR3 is CARLEKETQYF. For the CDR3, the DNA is TGCGCCAGGTTAGAAAAAGAGACCCAGTACTTC.

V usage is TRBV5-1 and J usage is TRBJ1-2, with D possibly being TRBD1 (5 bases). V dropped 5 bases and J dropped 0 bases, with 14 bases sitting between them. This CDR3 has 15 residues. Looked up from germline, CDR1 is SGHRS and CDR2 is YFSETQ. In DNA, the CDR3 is TGCGCCAGCAGTTATGGGACGGCCGCTAACTATGGCTACACCTTC. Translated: CASSYGTAANYGYTF. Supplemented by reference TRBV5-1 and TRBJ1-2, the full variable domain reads KAGVTQTPRYLIKTRGQQVTLSCSPISGHRSVSWYQQTPGQGLQFLFEYFSETQRNKGNFPGRFSGRQFSNSRSEMNVSTLELGDSALYLCASSYGTAANYGYTFGSGTRLTVV.

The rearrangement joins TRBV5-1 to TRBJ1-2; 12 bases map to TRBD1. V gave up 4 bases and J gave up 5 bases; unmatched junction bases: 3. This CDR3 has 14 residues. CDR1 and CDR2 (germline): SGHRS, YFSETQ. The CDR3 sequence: CASSPGQGAYGYTF. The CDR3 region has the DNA TGCGCCAGCAGCCCGGGACAGGGGGCATATGGCTACACCTTC.

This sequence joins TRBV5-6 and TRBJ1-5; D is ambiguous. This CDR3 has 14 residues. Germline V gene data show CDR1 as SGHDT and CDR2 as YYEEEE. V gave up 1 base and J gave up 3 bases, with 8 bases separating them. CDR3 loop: CASSLRSYNQPQHF. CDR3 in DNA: TGTGCCAGCAGCTTGAGGTCCTACAATCAGCCCCAGCATTTT.

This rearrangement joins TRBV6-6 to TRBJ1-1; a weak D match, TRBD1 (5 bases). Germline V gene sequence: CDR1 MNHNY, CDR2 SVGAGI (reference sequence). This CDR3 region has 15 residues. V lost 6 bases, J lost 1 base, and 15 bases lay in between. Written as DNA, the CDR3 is TGTGCCAGCAGCCCCGCCAGGGCGGCGAACACTGAAGCTTTCTTT. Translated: CASSPARAANTEAFF.

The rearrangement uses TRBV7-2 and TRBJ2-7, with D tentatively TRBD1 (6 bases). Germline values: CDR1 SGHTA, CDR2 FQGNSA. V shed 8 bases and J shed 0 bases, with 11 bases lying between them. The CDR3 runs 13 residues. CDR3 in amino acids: CASGGVTSYEQYF. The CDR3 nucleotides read TGTGCCAGCGGGGGCGTTACCTCCTACGAGCAGTACTTC.

This chain's CDR3 is CASRLLDQPQHF. The DNA for the CDR3 is TGTGCCAGCCGTCTGTTGGATCAGCCCCAGCATTTT. The chain carries TRBV28 and TRBJ1-5, with no clear D. Germline values: CDR1 MDHEN, CDR2 SYDVKM. The CDR3 has 12 amino acids. V gave up 8 bases and J gave up 5 bases, with 10 bases separating them.

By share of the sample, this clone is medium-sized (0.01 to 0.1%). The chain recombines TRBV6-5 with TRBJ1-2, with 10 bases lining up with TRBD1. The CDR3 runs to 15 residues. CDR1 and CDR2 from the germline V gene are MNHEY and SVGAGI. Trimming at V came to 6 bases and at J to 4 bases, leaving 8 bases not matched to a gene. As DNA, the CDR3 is TGTGCCAGCAGGGACCCCGGGACAGGGGTCTATGGCTACACCTTC. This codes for CASRDPGTGVYGYTF.

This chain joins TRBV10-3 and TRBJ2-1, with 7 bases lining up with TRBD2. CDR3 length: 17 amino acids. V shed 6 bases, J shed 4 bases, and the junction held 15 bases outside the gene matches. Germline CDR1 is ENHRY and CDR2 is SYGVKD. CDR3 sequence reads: CAIRSAQGGRSYNEQFF. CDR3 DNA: TGTGCCATCAGATCGGCCCAGGGAGGGCGAAGTTACAATGAGCAGTTCTTC.

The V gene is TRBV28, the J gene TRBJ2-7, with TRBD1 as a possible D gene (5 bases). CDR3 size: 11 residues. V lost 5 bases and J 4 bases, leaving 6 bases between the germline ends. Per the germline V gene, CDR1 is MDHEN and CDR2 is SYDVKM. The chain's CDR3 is CASSRQYEQYF. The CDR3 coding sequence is TGTGCCAGCAGTCGACAGTACGAGCAGTACTTC.

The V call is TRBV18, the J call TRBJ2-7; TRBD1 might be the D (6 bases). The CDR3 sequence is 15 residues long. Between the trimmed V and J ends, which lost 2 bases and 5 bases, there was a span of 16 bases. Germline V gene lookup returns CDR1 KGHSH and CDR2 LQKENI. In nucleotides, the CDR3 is TGTGCCAGCTCACCATCAATAACAGGGAGAAACGAGCAGTACTTC. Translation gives CASSPSITGRNEQYF.

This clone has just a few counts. This chain's CDR3 is CASSPRQGRRSGNTIYF. The CDR3 nucleotides are TGTGCCAGCAGCCCTCGACAGGGTAGAAGATCTGGAAACACCATATATTTT. J is TRBJ1-3 and V is TRBV7-2, with 7 nucleotides matching TRBD1. The CDR3 has 17 residues. Germline lookup yields CDR1 SGHTA and CDR2 FQGNSA. With 5 bases clipped from V and 1 base from J, the junction kept 11 bases outside the gene matches.

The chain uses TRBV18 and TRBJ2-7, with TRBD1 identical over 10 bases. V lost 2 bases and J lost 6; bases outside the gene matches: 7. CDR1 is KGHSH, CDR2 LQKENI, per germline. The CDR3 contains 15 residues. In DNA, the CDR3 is TGTGCCAGCTCACCAAGACAGGGGGCCGGGTTCGAGCAGTACTTC. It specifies CASSPRQGAGFEQYF.

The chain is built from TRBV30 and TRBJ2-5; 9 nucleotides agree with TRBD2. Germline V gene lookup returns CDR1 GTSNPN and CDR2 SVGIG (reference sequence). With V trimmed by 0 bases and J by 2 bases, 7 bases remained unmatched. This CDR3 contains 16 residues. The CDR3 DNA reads TGTGCCTGGAGTGTACCACCGGGACTAGCTCAAGAGACCCAGTACTTC. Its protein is CAWSVPPGLAQETQYF.

The CDR3 sequence is CASSPGIDTQYF. As DNA, the CDR3 is TGTGCCAGCAGCCCGGGGATAGATACGCAGTATTTT. The chain joins TRBV25-1 to TRBJ2-3, with TRBD2 as a possible D gene (5 bases). The CDR3 has 12 residues. V was clipped by 6 bases and J by 5 bases, with 9 bases between them. Germline V gene lookup returns CDR1 MGHDK and CDR2 SYGVNS.

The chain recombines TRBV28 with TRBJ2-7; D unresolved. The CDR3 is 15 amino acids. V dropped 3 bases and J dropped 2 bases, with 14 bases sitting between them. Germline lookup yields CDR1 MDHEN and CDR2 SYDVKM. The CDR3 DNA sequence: TGTGCCAGCAGTTTTGGTAGAGACGGAACCTACGAGCAGTACTTC. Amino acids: CASSFGRDGTYEQYF.

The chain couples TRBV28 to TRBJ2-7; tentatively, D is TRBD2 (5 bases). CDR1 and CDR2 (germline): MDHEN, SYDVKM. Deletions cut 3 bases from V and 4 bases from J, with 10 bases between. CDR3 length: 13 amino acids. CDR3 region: CASSLSGGYEQYF. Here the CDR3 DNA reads TGTGCCAGCAGTTTGAGCGGAGGATACGAGCAGTACTTC. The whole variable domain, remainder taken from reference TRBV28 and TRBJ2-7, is DVKVTQSSRYLVKRTGEKVFLECVQDMDHENMFWYRQDPGLGLRLIYFSYDVKMKEKGDIPEGYSVSREKKERFSLILESASTNQTSMYLCASSLSGGYEQYFGPGTRLTVT.

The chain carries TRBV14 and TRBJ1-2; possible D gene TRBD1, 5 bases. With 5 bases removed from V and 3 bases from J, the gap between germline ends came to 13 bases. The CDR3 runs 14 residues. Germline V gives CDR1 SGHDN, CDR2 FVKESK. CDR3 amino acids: CASSVKAGDYGYTF. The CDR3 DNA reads TGTGCCAGCAGCGTCAAGGCGGGGGACTATGGCTACACCTTC.

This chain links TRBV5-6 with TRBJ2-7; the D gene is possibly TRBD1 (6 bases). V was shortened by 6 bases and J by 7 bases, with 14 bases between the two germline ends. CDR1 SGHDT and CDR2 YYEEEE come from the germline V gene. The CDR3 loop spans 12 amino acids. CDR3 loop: CASTGDAREQYF. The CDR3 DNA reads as TGTGCCAGCACAGGGGACGCCCGAGAGCAGTACTTC.

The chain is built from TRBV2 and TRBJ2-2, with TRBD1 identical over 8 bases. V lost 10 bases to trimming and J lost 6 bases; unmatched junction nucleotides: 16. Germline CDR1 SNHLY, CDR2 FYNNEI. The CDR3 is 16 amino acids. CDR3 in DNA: TGTGCCACCTATGACTGGGGGCAGGGGGCGGCCGGGGAGCTGTTTTTT. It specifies CATYDWGQGAAGELFF. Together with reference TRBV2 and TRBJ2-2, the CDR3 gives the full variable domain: EPEVTQTPSHQVTQMGQEVILRCVPISNHLYFYWYRQILGQKVEFLVSFYNNEISEKSEIFDDQFSVERPDGSNFTLKIRSTKLEDSAMYFCATYDWGQGAAGELFFGEGSRLTVL.

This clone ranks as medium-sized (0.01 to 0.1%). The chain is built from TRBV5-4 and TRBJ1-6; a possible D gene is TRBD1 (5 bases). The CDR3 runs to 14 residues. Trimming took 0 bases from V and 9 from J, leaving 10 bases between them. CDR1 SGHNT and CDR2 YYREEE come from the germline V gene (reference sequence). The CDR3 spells CASSLGVRASPLHF. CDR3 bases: TGTGCCAGCAGCTTGGGGGTCAGGGCTTCACCCCTCCACTTT.

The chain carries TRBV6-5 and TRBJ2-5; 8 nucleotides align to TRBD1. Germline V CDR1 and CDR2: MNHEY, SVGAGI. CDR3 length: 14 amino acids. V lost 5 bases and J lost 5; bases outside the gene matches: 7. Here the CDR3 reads CASSPRQGTETQYF. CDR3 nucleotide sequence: TGTGCCAGCAGTCCCCGACAGGGGACGGAGACCCAGTACTTC.

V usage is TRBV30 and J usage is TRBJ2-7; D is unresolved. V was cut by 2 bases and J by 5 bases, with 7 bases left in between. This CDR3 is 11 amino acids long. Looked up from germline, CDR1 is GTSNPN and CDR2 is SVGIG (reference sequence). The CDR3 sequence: CAWSPLNEQYF. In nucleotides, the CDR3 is TGTGCCTGGAGTCCACTCAACGAGCAGTACTTC.

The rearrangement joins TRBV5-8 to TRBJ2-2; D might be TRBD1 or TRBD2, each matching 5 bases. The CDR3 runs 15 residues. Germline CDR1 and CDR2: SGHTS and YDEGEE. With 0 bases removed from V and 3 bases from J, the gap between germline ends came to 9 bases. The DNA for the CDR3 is TGTGCCAGCAGCTTGGGTAGGGGAGACACCGGGGAGCTGTTTTTT. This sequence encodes CASSLGRGDTGELFF.